What follows are 32 T cell receptor beta chains derived from one specimen sequenced in a study of cytomegalovirus exposure and HLA in healthy donors. The PCR ran on 60 Vbeta and 13 Jbeta primers. The repertoire was sequenced with immunoSEQ multiplex PCR; TCRdb's copy has only in-frame clones and lacks some. The table includes 160,000 or so clones, roughly four fifths detected once. The specimen was PBMCs. The receptors were gathered from a middle-aged man in good health and CMV-seronegative.

The gene calls are TRBV19 and TRBJ2-7; 12 nucleotides agree with TRBD2. Trimming took 4 bases from V and 2 from J; bases not matched to a gene: 6. Germline V gene lookup returns CDR1 LNHDA and CDR2 SQIVND (reference sequence). The CDR3 is 16 residues long. CDR3 sequence: CASSNLAGGTPYEQYF. The CDR3 coding sequence is TGTGCCAGTAGTAATCTAGCGGGAGGGACTCCCTACGAGCAGTACTTC.

This clone was picked up a small number of times. The chain links TRBV27 to TRBJ1-5; D is uncertain. The CDR3 contains 12 residues. Germline V lookup: CDR1 MNHEY, CDR2 SMNVEV (reference sequence). V was clipped by 10 bases and J by 0 bases, with 7 bases between them. The CDR3 nucleotides are TGTGCCACCGGTTATAGCAATCAGCCCCAGCATTTT. Translated: CATGYSNQPQHF.

The V call is TRBV19, the J call TRBJ1-2; 9 nucleotides line up with TRBD1. V lost 5 bases and J lost 0; bases outside the gene matches: 1. CDR1 is LNHDA and CDR2 is SQIVND in the germline V gene (reference sequence). CDR3 length: 14 amino acids. CDR3 amino acids: CASSRDRANYGYTF. DNA for the CDR3: TGTGCCAGTAGTCGGGACAGGGCTAACTATGGCTACACCTTC.

J is TRBJ2-6 and V is TRBV5-5; no clear D gene. Germline CDR1 and CDR2: SGHKS and YYEKEE (reference sequence). The germline V and J ends were trimmed by 1 base and 2 bases, with 7 bases remaining between them. The CDR3 runs 15 residues. The CDR3 DNA reads as TGTGCCAGCAGCTTGACAGTTGCTGGGGCCAACGTCCTGACTTTC. It specifies CASSLTVAGANVLTF. The full variable domain, its missing parts supplied by reference TRBV5-5 and TRBJ2-6, is DAGVTQSPTHLIKTRGQQVTLRCSPISGHKSVSWYQQVLGQGPQFIFQYYEKEERGRGNFPDRFSARQFPNYSSELNVNALLLGDSALYLCASSLTVAGANVLTFGAGSRLTVL.

In this sample, this clone turned up once. This chain uses TRBV6-5 with TRBJ2-2; D perhaps matches TRBD2 (6 bases). Trimming removed 7 bases from V and 5 bases from J, with 17 bases in between. This CDR3 is 15 amino acids long. Germline lookup yields CDR1 MNHEY and CDR2 SVGAGI. The CDR3 coding sequence is TGTGCCAGCACCCCCGGGGCAGGGAGGACCGGGGAGCTGTTTTTT. Translating it yields CASTPGAGRTGELFF.

This clone appeared a single time. The V call is TRBV25-1, the J call TRBJ2-2; D not certain. The V gene's germline CDR1 is MGHDK and CDR2 SYGVNS. CDR3 size: 14 residues. Trimming cost V 4 bases and J 4 bases, with 10 bases left between them. CDR3 sequence: CASSGPSGTGELFF. CDR3 coding DNA: TGTGCCAGCAGTGGGCCTTCGGGCACCGGGGAGCTGTTTTTT. Filled out from reference TRBV25-1 and TRBJ2-2, the complete variable domain reads EADIYQTPRYLVIGTGKKITLECSQTMGHDKMYWYQQDPGMELHLIHYSYGVNSTEKGDLSSESTVSRIRTEHFPLTLESARPSHTSQYLCASSGPSGTGELFFGEGSRLTVL.

The chain employs TRBV28 and TRBJ2-7, with no clear D. Germline CDR1 reads MDHEN; CDR2 reads SYDVKM. The CDR3 runs to 13 residues. V shed 5 bases and J shed 3 bases, with 11 bases lying between them. CDR3 loop: CASSPRPVYEQYF. DNA for the CDR3: TGTGCCAGCAGTCCCAGGCCAGTCTACGAGCAGTACTTC.

This clone came up once. The genes are TRBV28 and TRBJ2-5; 8 bases map to TRBD1. The last part of the DNA fits TRBJ2-7 better; the J call may be wrong. The CDR3 has 14 amino acids. The germline V gene encodes CDR1 MDHEN and CDR2 SYDVKM. The chain's CDR3 is CASSLSGQGYEQYF. The CDR3 bases are TGTGCCAGCAGTTTAAGTGGACAGGGCTACGAGCAGTACTTC.

The chain is built from TRBV29-1 and TRBJ2-3; 9 bases match TRBD1. The trim removed 2 bases at V and 6 bases at J, leaving 12 bases unmatched. The CDR3 consists of 16 residues. Germline CDR1 SQVTM, CDR2 ANQGSEA. In DNA form, the CDR3 reads TGCAGCGTTGAAAAAAAAGGGACAGGGTATATGGATACGCAGTATTTT. Encoded protein: CSVEKKGTGYMDTQYF.

The chain combines TRBV15 with TRBJ1-4; tentatively, D is TRBD1 (6 bases). V was pared by 3 bases and J by 2 bases, with 13 bases between. The CDR3 is 16 residues long. Germline-derived CDR1 and CDR2 are LNHNV and YYDKDF (reference sequence). The CDR3 DNA is TGTGCCACCAGCAGTGGCAGGGGTTGGACTAATGAAAAACTGTTTTTT. It yields the protein CATSSGRGWTNEKLFF.

The chain uses TRBV21-1 and TRBJ2-5; TRBD1 was called by the table and not checked on the DNA. TRBV21-1 is shown as a pseudogene. The CDR3 runs to 16 residues. In nucleotides, the CDR3 is TGTGCCAGCAGCAAAGAGGGACAATTTCCCGATGAGACCCAGTACTTC. Translating gives CASSKEGQFPDETQYF.

A remark on this clone: Other DNA sequences from this sample encode an identical CDR3 as well. The chain has TRBV5-1 and TRBJ2-1, with 9 bases fitting TRBD2. Per the germline V gene, CDR1 is SGHRS and CDR2 is YFSETQ. V trimming: 0 bases; J trimming: 4 bases; junction bases outside the gene matches: 2. CDR3 length: 15 amino acids. In nucleotides, the CDR3 is TGCGCCAGCAGCTTGGGACTAGCGGAATACAATGAGCAGTTCTTC. Its translation: CASSLGLAEYNEQFF.

The chain combines TRBV7-2 with TRBJ2-1; 9 positions match TRBD2. The CDR3 contains 17 residues. The trim removed 4 bases at V and 8 bases at J, leaving 15 bases unmatched. Germline CDR1 reads SGHTA; CDR2 reads FQGNSA. CDR3 region: CASSYGRGGGGGDEQFF. CDR3 in DNA: TGTGCCAGCAGCTACGGCCGGGGCGGCGGGGGGGGTGATGAGCAGTTCTTC.

In this sample, this clone turned up a few times. This rearrangement joins TRBV15 to TRBJ2-7; tentatively, D is TRBD2 (5 bases). Trimming shortened V by 0 bases and J by 1 base, and 13 bases separated the two germline ends. The germline CDR1 and CDR2 sequences are LNHNV and YYDKDF (reference sequence). The CDR3 extends over 16 amino acids. This chain's CDR3 is CATSRDKVPGSYEQYF. CDR3 bases: TGTGCCACCAGCAGAGATAAGGTCCCGGGGTCCTACGAGCAGTACTTC. Full variable domain (outside the CDR3, taken from reference TRBV15 and TRBJ2-7): DAMVIQNPRYQVTQFGKPVTLSCSQTLNHNVMYWYQQKSSQAPKLLFHYYDKDFNNEADTPDNFQSRRPNTSFCFLDIRSPGLGDTAMYLCATSRDKVPGSYEQYFGPGTRLTVT.

The chain joins TRBV19 to TRBJ2-7; TRBD2 is a possible D gene (5 bases). This CDR3 spans 11 amino acids. Germline assignment: CDR1 LNHDA and CDR2 SQIVND (reference sequence). Trimming took 5 bases from V and 6 from J, leaving 8 bases between them. CDR3 bases: TGTGCCAGTAGTTCGGGATTCGAGCAGTACTTC. Translated: CASSSGFEQYF. The full variable domain, with the rest looked up from reference TRBV19 and TRBJ2-7, is DGGITQSPKYLFRKEGQNVTLSCEQNLNHDAMYWYRQDPGQGLRLIYYSQIVNDFQKGDIAEGYSVSREKKESFPLTVTSAQKNPTAFYLCASSSGFEQYFGPGTRLTVT.

This rearrangement joins TRBV1 to TRBJ2-2; the table calls TRBD2, which could not be checked here. TRBV1 is annotated as a pseudogene. The CDR3 extends over 14 amino acids. CDR3 DNA sequence: TGCACCAGCCCAAATCCCCGGTGGACCGGGGAGCTGTTTTTT. It specifies CTSPNPRWTGELFF.

This chain links TRBV5-1 with TRBJ1-4; the D gene is possibly TRBD1 (5 bases). Germline-derived CDR1 and CDR2 are SGHRS and YFSETQ. The CDR3 covers 16 residues. Deletions cut 4 bases from V and 1 base from J, with 14 bases between. This CDR3 reads CASSLGAGGTNEKLFF. The CDR3 region has the DNA TGCGCCAGCAGCCTCGGGGCCGGGGGAACTAATGAAAAACTGTTTTTT. The full variable domain, rest sourced from reference TRBV5-1 and TRBJ1-4, is KAGVTQTPRYLIKTRGQQVTLSCSPISGHRSVSWYQQTPGQGLQFLFEYFSETQRNKGNFPGRFSGRQFSNSRSEMNVSTLELGDSALYLCASSLGAGGTNEKLFFGSGTQLSVL.

V gene TRBV10-1 combines with J gene TRBJ2-5; the match to TRBD1 covers 7 bases. CDR1 WNHNN and CDR2 SYGVQD come from the germline V gene (reference sequence). There are 14 residues in the CDR3. J gave up 3 bases and V 3 bases, and 4 bases lay outside the gene matches. The CDR3 coding sequence is TGCGCCAGCAGTGATGGGACAGAAGAAGAGACCCAGTACTTC. This sequence encodes CASSDGTEEETQYF.

The rearrangement joins TRBV7-3 to TRBJ2-2; 7 bases fit TRBD2. This CDR3 contains 15 residues. Germline CDR1 reads SGHTA; CDR2 reads FQGTGA. V lost 4 bases, J lost 4 bases, and 6 bases stayed unmatched. DNA of the CDR3: TGTGCCAGCAGCTGGGCGGGAGCGGGCACCGGGGAGCTGTTTTTT. Protein sequence: CASSWAGAGTGELFF.

A remark on this clone: At one end the junction does not follow the germline gene, possibly because of a read error. The gene calls are TRBV7-9 and TRBJ2-2; 10 bases align to TRBD1. Germline V gene sequence: CDR1 SEHNR, CDR2 FQNEAQ (reference sequence). The CDR3 has 16 residues. The CDR3 here is CSSSITGQGIAGELFF. Here the CDR3 DNA reads TGTTCCAGCAGCATAACGGGACAGGGGATCGCCGGGGAGCTGTTTTTT.

This clone was detected a few times. The V gene is TRBV5-4, the J gene TRBJ1-6, with D possibly TRBD1 on 6 matching bases. The germline V gene has CDR1 SGHNT and CDR2 YYREEE (reference sequence). This CDR3 is built from 15 residues. The ends were cut back, 1 base at V and 7 bases at J, with 12 bases in the middle. CDR3 bases: TGTGCCAGCAGCTTGTCAGGGGTTGGAAATTCACCCCTCCACTTT. Translated, it gives CASSLSGVGNSPLHF.

The chain recombines TRBV9 with TRBJ2-6, with no clear D. The CDR3 is made up of 14 amino acids. The germline V gene encodes CDR1 SGDLS and CDR2 YYNGEE. V lost 3 bases and J lost 0, with 4 bases in between. The CDR3 sequence is CASSGDSGANVLTF. For the CDR3, the DNA is TGTGCCAGCAGCGGAGACTCTGGGGCCAACGTCCTGACTTTC.

The chain employs TRBV6-1 and TRBJ1-1; D is uncertain. V was pared by 4 bases and J by 4 bases, with 16 bases between. This CDR3 comprises 15 residues. In germline, CDR1 is MNHNS, CDR2 SASEGT. The CDR3 DNA sequence: TGTGCCAGCAGTGTCGGAAGCGGTGGTCGCACTGAAGCTTTCTTT. It encodes CASSVGSGGRTEAFF.

The rearrangement uses TRBV13 and TRBJ2-2; 11 bases agree with TRBD1. The ends lost 5 bases at V and 6 bases at J; junction bases unmatched: 5. CDR1 is PRHDT and CDR2 is FYEKMQ in the germline V gene (reference sequence). The CDR3 length is 15 residues. The CDR3 reads CASSPDRGHAGELFF. CDR3 nucleotide sequence: TGTGCCAGCAGCCCGGACAGGGGGCATGCCGGGGAGCTGTTTTTT.

This chain links TRBV6-4 with TRBJ1-5, with TRBD1 as a possible D gene (6 bases). The CDR3 spans 13 residues. Germline lookup yields CDR1 MRHNA and CDR2 SNTAGT. V dropped 3 bases and J dropped 7 bases, with 10 bases sitting between them. CDR3 DNA sequence: TGTGCCAGCAGTGATTTCCAGGGGCAGCCCCAGCATTTT. It yields the protein CASSDFQGQPQHF.

J is TRBJ2-1 and V is TRBV27, with a weak D call TRBD2 (5 bases). The CDR3 sequence is 14 residues long. Germline lookup yields CDR1 MNHEY and CDR2 SMNVEV (reference sequence). The V end lost 1 base, the J end lost 3 bases, and 7 bases lay between the germline ends. The CDR3 region has the DNA TGTGCCAGCAGTTTATTCGGGAACTACAATGAGCAGTTCTTC. As protein: CASSLFGNYNEQFF.

The rearrangement joins TRBV7-3 to TRBJ2-2; D may be TRBD2 (6 bases). The V and J ends lost 1 base and 1 base respectively, with 10 bases between them. The V gene's germline CDR1 is SGHTA and CDR2 FQGTGA. The length of the CDR3 is 16 residues. This chain's CDR3 is CASSLRRRGNTGELFF. In nucleotides, the CDR3 is TGTGCCAGCAGCTTAAGGCGGCGGGGGAACACCGGGGAGCTGTTTTTT. Full variable domain (rest looked up from reference TRBV7-3 and TRBJ2-2): GAGVSQTPSNKVTEKGKYVELRCDPISGHTALYWYRQSLGQGPEFLIYFQGTGAADDSGLPNDRFFAVRPEGSVSTLKIQRTERGDSAVYLCASSLRRRGNTGELFFGEGSRLTVL.

The chain links TRBV28 to TRBJ1-2; 10 bases line up with TRBD1. Germline V CDR1 and CDR2: MDHEN, SYDVKM. The CDR3 runs to 15 residues. V gave up 5 bases and J gave up 6 bases; unmatched junction bases: 9. The CDR3 region is CASSTPGQGQDGYTF. The CDR3 DNA reads TGTGCCAGCAGTACCCCGGGACAGGGGCAAGATGGCTACACCTTC.

V gene TRBV27 combines with J gene TRBJ1-5; D not resolved. CDR3 size: 13 residues. Germline V lookup: CDR1 MNHEY, CDR2 SMNVEV (reference sequence). The V end lost 3 bases, the J end lost 4 bases, and 7 bases lay between the germline ends. This chain's CDR3 is CASSLGRNQPQHF. CDR3 in DNA: TGTGCCAGCAGTTTGGGCAGGAATCAGCCCCAGCATTTT.

This chain uses TRBV13 with TRBJ2-4; 7 nucleotides line up with TRBD2. The ends lost 1 base at V and 2 bases at J; junction bases unmatched: 11. Germline V gene data show CDR1 as PRHDT and CDR2 as FYEKMQ (reference sequence). CDR3 length: 18 residues. CDR3 sequence (DNA): TGTGCCAGCAGCTTAGCAGGGACCCCGGGGGGACCCAAAAACATTCAGTACTTC. It specifies CASSLAGTPGGPKNIQYF.

V and J are TRBV6-5 and TRBJ2-1, with 9 bases that match TRBD1. The germline gives CDR1 MNHEY, CDR2 SVGAGI. CDR3 length: 16 amino acids. After removal of 2 bases from V and 7 bases from J, the junction contained 9 bases not matched to a gene. The CDR3, as DNA: TGTGCCAGCAGTTACGGGCTCGGGACAGGGATGAATGAGCAGTTCTTC. Protein: CASSYGLGTGMNEQFF.

This chain links TRBV30 with TRBJ2-6, with D uncertain. The germline V gene encodes CDR1 GTSNPN and CDR2 SVGIG (reference sequence). Trimming took 2 bases from V and 4 from J, leaving 6 bases between them. The CDR3 contains 13 residues. CDR3 amino acids: CAWSIAGANVLTF. The DNA of the CDR3 is TGTGCCTGGAGTATCGCGGGGGCCAACGTCCTGACTTTC.